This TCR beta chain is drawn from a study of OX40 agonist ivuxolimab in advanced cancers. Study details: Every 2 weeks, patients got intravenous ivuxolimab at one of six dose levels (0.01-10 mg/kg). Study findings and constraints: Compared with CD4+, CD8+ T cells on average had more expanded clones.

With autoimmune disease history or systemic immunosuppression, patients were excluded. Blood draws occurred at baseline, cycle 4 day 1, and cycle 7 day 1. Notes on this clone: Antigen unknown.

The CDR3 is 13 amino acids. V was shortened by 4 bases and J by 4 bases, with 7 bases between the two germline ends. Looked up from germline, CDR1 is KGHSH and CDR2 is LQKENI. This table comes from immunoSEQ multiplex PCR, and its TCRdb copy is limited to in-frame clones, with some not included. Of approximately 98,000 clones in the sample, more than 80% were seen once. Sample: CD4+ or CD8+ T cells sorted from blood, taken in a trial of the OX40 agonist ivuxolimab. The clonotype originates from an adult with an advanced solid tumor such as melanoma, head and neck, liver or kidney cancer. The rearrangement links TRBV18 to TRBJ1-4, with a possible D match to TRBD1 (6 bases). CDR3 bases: TGTGCCAGCTCACTGGACAGTAATGAAAAACTGTTTTTT. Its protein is CASSLDSNEKLFF.